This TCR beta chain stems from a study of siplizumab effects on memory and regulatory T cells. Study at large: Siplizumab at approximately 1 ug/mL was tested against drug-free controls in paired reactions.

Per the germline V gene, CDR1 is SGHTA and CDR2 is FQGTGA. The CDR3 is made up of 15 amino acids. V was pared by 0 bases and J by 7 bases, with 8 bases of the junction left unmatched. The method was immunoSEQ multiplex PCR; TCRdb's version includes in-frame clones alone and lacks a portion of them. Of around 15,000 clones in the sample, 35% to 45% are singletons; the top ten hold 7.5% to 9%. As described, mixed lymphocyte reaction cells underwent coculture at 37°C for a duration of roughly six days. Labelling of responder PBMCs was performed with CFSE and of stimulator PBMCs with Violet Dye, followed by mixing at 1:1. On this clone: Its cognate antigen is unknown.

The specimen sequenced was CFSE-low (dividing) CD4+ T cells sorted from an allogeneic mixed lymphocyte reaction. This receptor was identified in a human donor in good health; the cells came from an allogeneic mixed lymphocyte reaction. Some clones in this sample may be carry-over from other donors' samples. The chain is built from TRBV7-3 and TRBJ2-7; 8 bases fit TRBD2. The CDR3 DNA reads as TGTGCCAGCAGCTTAACGAAAGCGGGAGTGAGAGAGCAGTACTTC. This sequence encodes CASSLTKAGVREQYF.